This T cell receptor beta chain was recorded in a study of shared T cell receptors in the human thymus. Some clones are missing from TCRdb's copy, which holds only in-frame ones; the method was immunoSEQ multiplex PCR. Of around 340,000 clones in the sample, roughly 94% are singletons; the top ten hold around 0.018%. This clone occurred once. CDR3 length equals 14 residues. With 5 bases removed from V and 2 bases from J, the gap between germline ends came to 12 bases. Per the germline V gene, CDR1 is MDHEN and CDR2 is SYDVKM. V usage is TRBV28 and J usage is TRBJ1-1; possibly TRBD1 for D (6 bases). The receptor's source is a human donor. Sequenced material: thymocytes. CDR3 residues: CASSHRTENTEAFF. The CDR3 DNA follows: TGTGCCAGCAGTCACCGGACAGAAAACACTGAAGCTTTCTTT. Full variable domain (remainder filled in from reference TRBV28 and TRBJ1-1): DVKVTQSSRYLVKRTGEKVFLECVQDMDHENMFWYRQDPGLGLRLIYFSYDVKMKEKGDIPEGYSVSREKKERFSLILESASTNQTSMYLCASSHRTENTEAFFGQGTRLTVV.